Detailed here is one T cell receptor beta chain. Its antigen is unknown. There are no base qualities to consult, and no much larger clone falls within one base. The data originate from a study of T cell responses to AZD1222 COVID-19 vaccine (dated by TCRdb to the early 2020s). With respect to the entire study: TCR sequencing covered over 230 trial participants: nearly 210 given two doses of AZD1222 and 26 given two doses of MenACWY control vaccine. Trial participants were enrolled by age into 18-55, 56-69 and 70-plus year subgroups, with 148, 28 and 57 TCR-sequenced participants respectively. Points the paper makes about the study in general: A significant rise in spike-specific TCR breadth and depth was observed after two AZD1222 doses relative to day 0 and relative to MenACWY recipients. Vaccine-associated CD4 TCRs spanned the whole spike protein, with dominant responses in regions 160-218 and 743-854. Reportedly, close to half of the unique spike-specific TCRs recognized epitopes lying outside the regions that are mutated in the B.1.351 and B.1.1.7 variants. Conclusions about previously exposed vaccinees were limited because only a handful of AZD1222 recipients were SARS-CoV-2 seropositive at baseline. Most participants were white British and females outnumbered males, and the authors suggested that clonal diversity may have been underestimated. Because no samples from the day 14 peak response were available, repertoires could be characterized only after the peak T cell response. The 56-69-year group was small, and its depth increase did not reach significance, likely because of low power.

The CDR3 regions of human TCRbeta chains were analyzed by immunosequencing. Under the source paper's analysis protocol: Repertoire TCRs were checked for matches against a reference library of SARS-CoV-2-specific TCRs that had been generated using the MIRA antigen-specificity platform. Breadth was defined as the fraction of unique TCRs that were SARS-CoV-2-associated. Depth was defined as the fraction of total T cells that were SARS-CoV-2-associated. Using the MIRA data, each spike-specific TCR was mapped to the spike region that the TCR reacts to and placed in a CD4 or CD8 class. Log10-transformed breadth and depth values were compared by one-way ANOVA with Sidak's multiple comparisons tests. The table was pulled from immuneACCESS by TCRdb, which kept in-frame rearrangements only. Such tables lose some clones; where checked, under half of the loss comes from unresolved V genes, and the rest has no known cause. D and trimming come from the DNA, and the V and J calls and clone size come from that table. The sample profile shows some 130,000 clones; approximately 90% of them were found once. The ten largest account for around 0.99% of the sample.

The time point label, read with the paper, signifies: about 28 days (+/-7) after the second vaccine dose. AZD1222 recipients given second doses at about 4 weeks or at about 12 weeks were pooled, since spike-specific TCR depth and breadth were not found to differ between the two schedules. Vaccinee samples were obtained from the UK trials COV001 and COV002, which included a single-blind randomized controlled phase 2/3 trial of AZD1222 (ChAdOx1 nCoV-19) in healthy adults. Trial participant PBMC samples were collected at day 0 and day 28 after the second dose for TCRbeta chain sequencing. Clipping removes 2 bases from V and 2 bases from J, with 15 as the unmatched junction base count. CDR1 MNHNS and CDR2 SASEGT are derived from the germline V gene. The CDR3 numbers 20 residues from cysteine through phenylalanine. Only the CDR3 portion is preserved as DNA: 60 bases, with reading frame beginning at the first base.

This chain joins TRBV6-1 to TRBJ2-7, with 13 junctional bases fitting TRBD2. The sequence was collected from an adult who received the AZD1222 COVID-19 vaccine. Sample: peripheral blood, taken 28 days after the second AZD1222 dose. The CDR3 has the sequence CASSERVLGLAGAEAYEQYF. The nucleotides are TGTGCCAGCAGTGAAAGGGTCTTAGGACTAGCGGGAGCTGAGGCCTACGAGCAGTACTTC.